This T cell receptor beta chain is drawn from a study of identical twins. Donors uniformly comprised healthy Caucasians. Only a few counts were recorded for this clonotype. The CDR3 spans 14 residues. The germline V gene encodes CDR1 LNHDA and CDR2 SQIVND (reference sequence). Trimming at V came to 5 bases and at J to 4 bases, leaving 5 bases not matched to a gene. TCRdb ran MiXCR on the 5' RACE reads and lists one entry per CDR3 protein. The table lists around 680,000 distinct CDR3 sequences, around 8.6% of them singletons. The sample was also linked to a second study, of yellow fever vaccine responses in identical twins.

V gene TRBV19 combines with J gene TRBJ2-1, with 7 bases that match TRBD2. The TCR comes from a woman aged 18-35 years in good health. The sequencing sample was made of PBMCs. The DNA for the CDR3 is TGTGCCAGTAGTTGGGCTAGCGGTTACAATGAGCAGTTCTTC. Its protein product is CASSWASGYNEQFF.